Many counts were recorded for the clone carrying this TCR beta chain. The second PCR ran roughly 6 to 11 cycles with a sample-barcoded 5' primer and J-beta primers. Each CDR3 protein is one row after TCRdb ran MiXCR on the 5' RACE reads. The table lists around 790,000 distinct CDR3 sequences, 40% to 50% of them singletons. The record originates from a study of blood T cells in healthy people across ages. The ends lost 1 base at V and 7 bases at J; junction bases unmatched: 5. CDR3 length: 17 amino acids. Germline CDR1 and CDR2: SNHLY and FYNNEI. This receptor was obtained from a man aged 55 to 70 in good health. The chain joins TRBV2 to TRBJ2-1, with 15 bases identical to TRBD2. Material: blood. CDR3 coding DNA: TGTGCCAGCAGTGAAGACCCCGGACTAGCGGGAGGGAATGAGCAGTTCTTC. Protein sequence: CASSEDPGLAGGNEQFF.